This TCR beta chain was retrieved from a study of OX40 agonist ivuxolimab in advanced cancers. Study-level findings and limits: Expanded clones were, on average, more numerous among CD8+ T cells than CD4+.

CDR3 length: 15 amino acids. Deletions cut 2 bases from V and 2 bases from J, with 12 bases between. The germline V gene encodes CDR1 KGHSH and CDR2 LQKENI. For this clone: Its cognate antigen is unknown.

Here immunoSEQ multiplex PCR was the method, and the copy in TCRdb shows in-frame clones only, minus some. The sample holds roughly 57,000 clones, 75% to 80% seen once. The chain combines TRBV18 with TRBJ1-2; D gene ambiguous. Sequenced material: CD4+ or CD8+ T cells sorted from blood, taken in a trial of the OX40 agonist ivuxolimab. This TCR was sampled from an adult with an advanced solid tumor such as melanoma, head and neck, liver or kidney cancer. The chain's CDR3 is CASSPTQVGNYGYTF. The CDR3 nucleotides read TGTGCCAGCTCACCAACCCAGGTCGGAAACTATGGCTACACCTTC.